This TCR beta chain was identified in a study of patients and donors after allogeneic stem cell transplantation. This clonotype has a handful of counts. TCRdb analysed the RT-PCR reads with MiXCR anew, one entry per CDR3 protein. The table includes a few hundred thousand distinct CDR3 sequences, less than 50% detected once. This CDR3 comprises 13 residues. CDR1 SGHRS and CDR2 YFSETQ come from the germline V gene. With 5 bases removed from V and 8 bases from J, the gap between germline ends came to 14 bases. V usage is TRBV5-1 and J usage is TRBJ1-5; TRBD1 might be the D (5 bases). This TCR came from a human donor who was either an allogeneic HSCT recipient or a stem cell or donor lymphocyte infusion donor (not recorded which). It is not recorded whose cells these are; they may come from a transplant donor. Sequenced sample: blood, either unsorted or a sorted T cell fraction (not recorded which). CDR3 loop: CASSSGRGEPQHF. CDR3 in DNA: TGCGCCAGCAGTTCAGGCCGGGGCGAGCCCCAGCATTTT. Using reference TRBV5-1 and TRBJ1-5 for the parts outside the CDR3, the full variable domain is KAGVTQTPRYLIKTRGQQVTLSCSPISGHRSVSWYQQTPGQGLQFLFEYFSETQRNKGNFPGRFSGRQFSNSRSEMNVSTLELGDSALYLCASSSGRGEPQHFGDGTRLSIL.